Following are 24 T cell receptor beta chains from one sample sequenced in a study of blood T cell repertoires in COVID-19. Repertoires were generated with immunoSEQ multiplex PCR, while TCRdb's copy carries only in-frame clones and drops some. The table has 150,000 or so clones, 75% to 90% seen once; the top ten hold 13%. Sample: peripheral blood. These TCRs come from a young man with COVID-19, enrolled during active disease.

This chain uses TRBV5-6 with TRBJ2-1; TRBD2 agrees at 12 bases. V lost 4 bases, J lost 8 bases, and 7 bases stayed unmatched. CDR3 size: 15 residues. Germline assignment: CDR1 SGHDT and CDR2 YYEEEE. This CDR3 reads CASSLTSGRGYEQFF. CDR3 in DNA: TGTGCCAGCAGCCTGACTAGCGGGAGAGGCTATGAGCAGTTCTTC.

The gene calls are TRBV5-1 and TRBJ1-1; 7 bases line up with TRBD1. With V trimmed by 1 base and J by 0 bases, 12 bases remained unmatched. Germline values: CDR1 SGHRS, CDR2 YFSETQ. This CDR3 has 18 amino acids. The DNA of the CDR3 is TGCGCCAGCAGCTTGCCGCTGAGATCGGGACAGTTGAACACTGAAGCTTTCTTT. Translating gives CASSLPLRSGQLNTEAFF.

This chain joins TRBV4-3 and TRBJ2-1; D may be TRBD2 (5 bases). This CDR3 region has 15 residues. Trimming pared 0 bases from V and 2 bases from J, leaving 8 bases between. Germline V CDR1 and CDR2: LGHNA, YSLEER. CDR3 sequence (DNA): TGCGCCAGCAGCCAAGAGACCGGGACCTACAATGAGCAGTTCTTC. It is translated as CASSQETGTYNEQFF.

This clone was observed a single time. The chain links TRBV9 to TRBJ2-2, with D unresolved. The germline gives CDR1 SGDLS, CDR2 YYNGEE. Deletions cut 0 bases from V and 3 bases from J, with 6 bases between. The CDR3 length is 14 residues. CDR3 nucleotide sequence: TGTGCCAGCAGCGTAGGGGCCCACACCGGGGAGCTGTTTTTT. It codes for CASSVGAHTGELFF.

This rearrangement joins TRBV11-2 to TRBJ2-4; possibly TRBD2 for D (6 bases). This CDR3 comprises 16 residues. Trimming removed 0 bases at V and 8 bases at J, with 17 bases between. Germline V lookup: CDR1 SGHAT, CDR2 FQNNGV. CDR3 sequence (DNA): TGTGCCAGCAGCTTAGAGGGAGGTCGGGACTTCGACATTCAGTACTTC. Translated: CASSLEGGRDFDIQYF. The whole variable domain, remainder taken from reference TRBV11-2 and TRBJ2-4, is EAGVAQSPRYKIIEKRQSVAFWCNPISGHATLYWYQQILGQGPKLLIQFQNNGVVDDSQLPKDRFSAERLKGVDSTLKIQPAKLEDSAVYLCASSLEGGRDFDIQYFGAGTRLSVL.

The CDR3 reads CASSAGNRGSYEQYF. The DNA of the CDR3 is TGTGCCAGCAGTGCGGGGAACAGGGGTTCCTACGAGCAGTACTTC. The V and J genes are TRBV25-1 and TRBJ2-7, with TRBD1 matching 7 bases. CDR3 length: 15 amino acids. Germline V gene data show CDR1 as MGHDK and CDR2 as SYGVNS. With V trimmed by 4 bases and J by 1 base, 7 bases remained unmatched.

The rearrangement joins TRBV7-9 to TRBJ2-7, with D perhaps matching TRBD1 (6 bases). V dropped 4 bases and J dropped 7 bases, with 23 bases sitting between them. Germline lookup yields CDR1 SEHNR and CDR2 FQNEAQ (reference sequence). The CDR3 runs 16 residues. The chain's CDR3 is CASSSAGVGRELEQYF. In nucleotides, the CDR3 is TGTGCCAGCAGCTCGGCAGGGGTCGGACGGGAATTGGAGCAGTACTTC.

The V gene is TRBV7-9, the J gene TRBJ2-1; no definite D call. The CDR3 covers 13 residues. Germline CDR1 is SEHNR and CDR2 is FQNEAQ (reference sequence). Trimming cost V 5 bases and J 7 bases, with 12 bases left between them. The CDR3: CASSHHSRNEQFF. The CDR3 nucleotides read TGTGCCAGCAGCCACCACTCTAGAAATGAGCAGTTCTTC.

J is TRBJ1-2 and V is TRBV5-6; D is ambiguous. The CDR3 runs to 11 residues. Deletions cut 3 bases from V and 8 bases from J, with 8 bases between. Germline-derived CDR1 and CDR2 are SGHDT and YYEEEE. The CDR3 region is CASSSGQGYTF. CDR3 bases: TGTGCCAGCAGCTCGGGTCAAGGCTACACCTTC.

The gene calls are TRBV4-3 and TRBJ2-2; 10 nucleotides agree with TRBD2. Germline trimming cut 1 base from V and 9 bases from J; bases unmatched to any gene: 8. Germline values: CDR1 LGHNA, CDR2 YSLEER. The CDR3 has 16 residues. CDR3 sequence reads: CASSQGLAGGARELFF. For the CDR3, the DNA is TGCGCCAGCAGCCAAGGATTAGCGGGAGGAGCCAGGGAGCTGTTTTTT.

The V gene is TRBV9, the J gene TRBJ2-7; D remains ambiguous. The V gene's germline CDR1 is SGDLS and CDR2 YYNGEE. V was clipped by 2 bases and J by 3 bases, with 9 bases between them. The length of the CDR3 is 13 residues. CDR3 nucleotide sequence: TGTGCCAGCAGCGTGGCCCCGCACTACGAGCAGTACTTC. Its translation is CASSVAPHYEQYF. The variable domain in full, with the rest retrieved from reference TRBV9 and TRBJ2-7, is DSGVTQTPKHLITATGQRVTLRCSPRSGDLSVYWYQQSLDQGLQFLIQYYNGEERAKGNILERFSAQQFPDLHSELNLSSLELGDSALYFCASSVAPHYEQYFGPGTRLTVT.

V usage is TRBV12-3 or TRBV12-4 and J usage is TRBJ2-1, with a weak D call TRBD1 (6 bases). The V end lost 1 base, the J end lost 7 bases, and 8 bases lay between the germline ends. This CDR3 has 13 residues. CDR3 in amino acids: CASSLGQGNEQFF. The CDR3 DNA sequence: TGTGCCAGCAGTTTAGGTCAGGGGAATGAGCAGTTCTTC.

V gene TRBV30 combines with J gene TRBJ2-7, with TRBD1 matching 9 bases. The CDR3 is 18 residues long. Germline lookup yields CDR1 GTSNPN and CDR2 SVGIG (reference sequence). The J segment lost 2 bases and the V segment lost 0 bases, leaving 14 bases of the junction unmatched. The CDR3 region is CAWSVLGTGSGATYEQYF. Written as DNA, the CDR3 is TGTGCCTGGAGTGTACTTGGGACAGGGTCGGGGGCAACCTACGAGCAGTACTTC.

The chain combines TRBV24-1 with TRBJ2-1; 14 bases align to TRBD2. CDR1 is KGHDR and CDR2 is SFDVKD in the germline V gene. The CDR3 totals 18 residues. After removal of 3 bases from V and 8 bases from J, the junction contained 11 bases not matched to a gene. CDR3 in DNA: TGTGCCACCAGTGATCCGGGACTAGCGGGAGAAATGGGCGATGAGCAGTTCTTC. Protein product: CATSDPGLAGEMGDEQFF.

The chain carries TRBV5-1 and TRBJ2-3; 14 bases align to TRBD2. V shed 4 bases and J 5 bases; nucleotides not matched to a gene: 6. Germline CDR1 is SGHRS and CDR2 is YFSETQ. The length of the CDR3 is 16 residues. This chain's CDR3 is CASSDRLAGGLDTQYF. The CDR3 region has the DNA TGCGCCAGCAGCGACCGACTAGCGGGAGGGTTAGATACGCAGTATTTT.

This clone came up once. The rearrangement uses TRBV6-5 and TRBJ2-1, with D maybe TRBD1 (6 bases). V lost 5 bases and J 5 bases, leaving 10 bases between the germline ends. The CDR3 runs 13 residues. CDR1 is MNHEY, CDR2 SVGAGI, per germline. Here the CDR3 reads CASSNRVDNEQFF. CDR3 bases: TGTGCCAGCAGTAACAGGGTGGACAATGAGCAGTTCTTC.

This clone was counted once. The rearrangement links TRBV3-1 (or the pseudogene TRBV3-2) to TRBJ1-5; no clear D gene. Germline V gives CDR1 LGHDT, CDR2 YNNKEL (reference sequence). V was clipped by 3 bases and J by 9 bases, with 18 bases between them. The CDR3 covers 15 residues. The CDR3 nucleotides read TGTGCCAGCAGCCAGGGTCGCGGGGTAAGTATGCCCCAGCATTTT. Protein sequence: CASSQGRGVSMPQHF.

A note on this clone: One end of the junction fails to match germline, which may point to a read error. The chain links TRBV7-7 to TRBJ2-2; D unclear. Germline CDR1 reads SSHAT; CDR2 reads FNYEAQ (reference sequence). This CDR3 is 14 amino acids long. The CDR3 DNA reads as TGTGCTAGCAGCTTAGAACAGATGGTCGGGGAGCTGTTTTTT. It specifies CASSLEQMVGELFF.

V gene TRBV4-1 combines with J gene TRBJ2-7; D possibly corresponds to TRBD1 (6 bases). CDR3 length: 14 amino acids. CDR1 is MGHRA and CDR2 is YSYEKL in the germline V gene. Trimming took off 0 bases at V and 2 bases at J, with 8 bases between the two ends. CDR3 residues: CASSQEYRAYEQYF. CDR3 nucleotides: TGCGCCAGCAGCCAAGAATACAGGGCCTACGAGCAGTACTTC.

This clone occurred a few times. The rearrangement links TRBV14 to TRBJ2-3; 7 bases line up with TRBD2. V gave up 0 bases and J gave up 9 bases; unmatched junction bases: 9. The germline CDR1 and CDR2 sequences are SGHDN and FVKESK. This CDR3 comprises 15 residues. This CDR3 reads CASSQDLGTRGTQYF. CDR3 coding DNA: TGTGCCAGCAGCCAAGACCTCGGGACGCGGGGGACGCAGTATTTT.

This sequence joins TRBV12-3 or TRBV12-4 and TRBJ2-2, with 8 bases matching TRBD1. J lost 7 bases, V lost 7 bases, and 5 bases had no gene match. The CDR3 runs to 13 residues. The CDR3, as DNA: TGTGCCAGCAAGCAGGGGGCCGTCGGGGAGCTGTTTTTT. Translation: CASKQGAVGELFF.

This clone has only one observation. The rearrangement joins TRBV5-1 to TRBJ2-1; 8 bases are shared with TRBD2. Germline V CDR1 and CDR2: SGHRS, YFSETQ. The CDR3 extends over 15 amino acids. J was trimmed by 4 bases and V by 5 bases; bases with no gene match: 8. The CDR3: CASRLTSGVYNEQFF. DNA for the CDR3: TGCGCCAGCAGGTTAACTAGCGGAGTATACAATGAGCAGTTCTTC.

The chain recombines TRBV4-2 with TRBJ1-2; D uncertain. The CDR3 runs to 17 residues. Trimming pared 0 bases from V and 0 bases from J, leaving 14 bases between. Germline V gene data show CDR1 as LGHNA and CDR2 as YNFKEQ. CDR3 in amino acids: CASSQDLGGLTNYGYTF. CDR3 DNA sequence: TGTGCCAGCAGCCAAGATCTGGGAGGACTGACTAACTATGGCTACACCTTC.

The chain combines TRBV19 with TRBJ1-1, with TRBD1 matching over 9 bases. This CDR3 is 13 amino acids long. CDR1 and CDR2 (germline): LNHDA, SQIVND (reference sequence). J lost 4 bases, V lost 8 bases, and 5 bases had no gene match. CDR3 in amino acids: CASSTGGSTEAFF. The CDR3, as DNA: TGTGCCAGTTCGACAGGGGGGAGCACTGAAGCTTTCTTT.